The clone carrying this TCR beta chain was seen once. The authors prepared the TCRbeta library with unique molecular identifiers. TCRdb re-called the PCR reads through MiXCR, storing one row per CDR3 protein. The repertoire holds about 540,000 distinct CDR3 sequences, with around 20% as singletons. Germline lookup yields CDR1 KGHSH and CDR2 LQKENI. V gave up 2 bases and J gave up 7 bases; unmatched junction bases: 4. The CDR3 contains 13 residues. This sample is drawn from a study of T-cell reconstitution after alpha-beta-depleted transplantation in children. Sequences were derived from PBMCs from the stem cell graft donor, sampled from the stem cell graft. The clonotype comes from a human donor who donated a stem cell graft to a child with acute lymphoblastic leukemia. V usage is TRBV18 and J usage is TRBJ1-1, with 7 bases identical to TRBD1. The CDR3 loop is CASSPWDRVEAFF. CDR3 bases: TGTGCCAGCTCACCATGGGACAGAGTTGAAGCTTTCTTT.